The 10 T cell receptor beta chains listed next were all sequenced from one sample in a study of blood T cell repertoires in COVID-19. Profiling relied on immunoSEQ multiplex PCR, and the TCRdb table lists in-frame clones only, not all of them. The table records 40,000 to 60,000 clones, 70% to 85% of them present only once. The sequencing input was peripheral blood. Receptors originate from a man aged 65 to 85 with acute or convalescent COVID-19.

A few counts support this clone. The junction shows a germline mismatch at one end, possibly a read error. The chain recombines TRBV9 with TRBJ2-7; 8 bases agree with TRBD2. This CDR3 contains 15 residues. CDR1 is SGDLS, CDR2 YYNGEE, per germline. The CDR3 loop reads CASSVGLEFSHEQYF. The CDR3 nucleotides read TGTGCCAGCAGCGTGGGACTAGAATTCTCCCACGAGCAGTACTTC.

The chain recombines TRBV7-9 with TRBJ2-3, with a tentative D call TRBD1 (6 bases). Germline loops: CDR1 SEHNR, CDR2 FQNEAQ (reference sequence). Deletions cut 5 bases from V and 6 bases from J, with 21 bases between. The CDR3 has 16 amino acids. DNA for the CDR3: TGTGCCAGCAGCGATCTCGGGACATACCAGCGGGATACGCAGTATTTT. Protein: CASSDLGTYQRDTQYF.

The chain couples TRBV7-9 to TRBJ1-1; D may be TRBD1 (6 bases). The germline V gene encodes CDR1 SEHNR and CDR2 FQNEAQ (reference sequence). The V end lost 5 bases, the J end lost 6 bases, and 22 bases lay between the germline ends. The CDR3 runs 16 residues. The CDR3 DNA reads TGTGCCAGCAGCAACCCGTACAGGGCCGGCCGCTCTGAAGCTTTCTTT. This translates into CASSNPYRAGRSEAFF.

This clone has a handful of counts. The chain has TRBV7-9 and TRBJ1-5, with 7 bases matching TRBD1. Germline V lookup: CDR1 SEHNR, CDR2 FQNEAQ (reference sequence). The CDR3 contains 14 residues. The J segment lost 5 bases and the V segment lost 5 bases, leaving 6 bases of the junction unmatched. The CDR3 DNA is TGTGCCAGCAGCCCACAGGGGCGACATCAGCCCCAGCATTTT. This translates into CASSPQGRHQPQHF.

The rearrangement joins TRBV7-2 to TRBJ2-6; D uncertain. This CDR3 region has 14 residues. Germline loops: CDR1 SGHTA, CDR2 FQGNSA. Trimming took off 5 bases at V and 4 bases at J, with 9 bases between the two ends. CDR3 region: CASSGEAGANVLTF. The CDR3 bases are TGTGCCAGCAGCGGAGAGGCCGGGGCCAACGTCCTGACTTTC.

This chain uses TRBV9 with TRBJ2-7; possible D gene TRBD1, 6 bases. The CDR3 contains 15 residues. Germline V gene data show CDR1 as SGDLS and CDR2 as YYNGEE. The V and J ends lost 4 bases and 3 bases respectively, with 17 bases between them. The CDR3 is CASSPPYRDDYEQYF. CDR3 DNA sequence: TGTGCCAGCAGCCCCCCATACAGGGACGACTACGAGCAGTACTTC. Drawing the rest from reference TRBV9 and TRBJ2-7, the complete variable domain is DSGVTQTPKHLITATGQRVTLRCSPRSGDLSVYWYQQSLDQGLQFLIQYYNGEERAKGNILERFSAQQFPDLHSELNLSSLELGDSALYFCASSPPYRDDYEQYFGPGTRLTVT.

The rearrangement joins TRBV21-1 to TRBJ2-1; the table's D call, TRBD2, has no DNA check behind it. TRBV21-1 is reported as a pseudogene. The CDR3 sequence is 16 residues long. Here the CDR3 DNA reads TGTGCCAGCAGTGAACGACTAGCGGGCGGATACAATGAGCAGTTCTTC. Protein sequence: CASSERLAGGYNEQFF.

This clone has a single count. CDR3 in amino acids: CASSAQYSGTSNTGELFF. The CDR3 bases are TGTGCCAGCAGCGCCCAATACTCCGGGACAAGCAACACCGGGGAGCTGTTTTTT. J is TRBJ2-2 and V is TRBV9, with D tentatively TRBD1 (6 bases). CDR3 length: 18 residues. V lost 3 bases and J 2 bases, leaving 20 bases between the germline ends. Per germline, CDR1 SGDLS and CDR2 YYNGEE. The variable domain in full, with the rest retrieved from reference TRBV9 and TRBJ2-2, is DSGVTQTPKHLITATGQRVTLRCSPRSGDLSVYWYQQSLDQGLQFLIQYYNGEERAKGNILERFSAQQFPDLHSELNLSSLELGDSALYFCASSAQYSGTSNTGELFFGEGSRLTVL.

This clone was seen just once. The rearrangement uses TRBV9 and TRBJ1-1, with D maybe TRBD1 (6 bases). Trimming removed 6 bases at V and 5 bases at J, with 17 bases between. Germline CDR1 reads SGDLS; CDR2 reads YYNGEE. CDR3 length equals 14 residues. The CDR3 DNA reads TGTGCCAGCACCTTAGACCCACAGGGTACTGAAGCTTTCTTT. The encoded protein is CASTLDPQGTEAFF.

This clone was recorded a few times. CDR3 sequence: CASRGVNTEAFF. In DNA form, the CDR3 reads TGTGCCAGCAGAGGAGTGAACACTGAAGCTTTCTTT. V and J are TRBV6-5 and TRBJ1-1; D is ambiguous. This CDR3 is built from 12 residues. Trimming took off 6 bases at V and 0 bases at J, with 5 bases between the two ends. In germline, CDR1 is MNHEY, CDR2 SVGAGI.